Shown below are 15 T cell receptor beta chains from a single sample sequenced in a study of control samples from healthy donors and cancer patients. The repertoire was sequenced with immunoSEQ multiplex PCR; TCRdb's copy has only in-frame clones and lacks some. The sample consists of roughly 92,000 clones, 86% of them appearing once. Source material: blood. The receptors here all came from a woman in her forties or fifties in good health.

The rearrangement joins TRBV24-1 to TRBJ2-5; D perhaps matches TRBD1 (6 bases). CDR1 is KGHDR, CDR2 SFDVKD, per germline. The CDR3 covers 16 residues. Trimming cost V 3 bases and J 1 base, with 14 bases left between them. CDR3 loop: CATSDGAGTLQETQYF. The CDR3 region has the DNA TGTGCCACCAGTGATGGGGCCGGGACACTCCAAGAGACCCAGTACTTC.

This rearrangement joins TRBV10-3 to TRBJ1-5; D unresolved. The CDR3 loop spans 17 amino acids. V gave up 0 bases and J gave up 0 bases, with 12 bases separating them. Germline V CDR1 and CDR2: ENHRY, SYGVKD. This chain's CDR3 is CAISESRFRTSNQPQHF. Here the CDR3 DNA reads TGTGCCATCAGTGAGTCGCGGTTCAGGACTAGCAATCAGCCCCAGCATTTT.

This chain uses TRBV9 with TRBJ2-3; TRBD2 aligns across 11 bases. Trimming cost V 4 bases and J 5 bases; bases outside gene matches: 3. The V gene's germline CDR1 is SGDLS and CDR2 YYNGEE. The CDR3 runs to 14 residues. The CDR3 here is CASSTSGSGDTQYF. CDR3 DNA: TGTGCCAGCAGCACTAGCGGGAGCGGAGATACGCAGTATTTT.

Worth noting for this clone: Other DNA sequences from this sample encode an identical CDR3 as well. The rearrangement joins TRBV5-1 to TRBJ1-4; possibly TRBD1 for D (5 bases). Trimming removed 2 bases at V and 4 bases at J, with 9 bases between. Germline V gene sequence: CDR1 SGHRS, CDR2 YFSETQ. The CDR3 extends over 14 amino acids. CDR3 loop: CASSLSGINEKLFF. The CDR3 nucleotides are TGCGCCAGCAGCTTATCAGGGATTAATGAAAAACTGTTTTTT.

The chain couples TRBV6-5 to TRBJ2-1, with D unresolved. The CDR3 covers 11 residues. V was pared by 6 bases and J by 9 bases, with 9 bases between. The germline V gene has CDR1 MNHEY and CDR2 SVGAGI. CDR3 coding DNA: TGTGCCAGCAGCCGAAGTGGTGAGCAGTTCTTC. As protein: CASSRSGEQFF.

The CDR3 DNA is TGTGCCAGTAGCTCATGGGGACAGGGGTATGGGGCCAACGTCCTGACTTTC. This gives the protein CASSSWGQGYGANVLTF. This chain links TRBV19 with TRBJ2-6; TRBD1 matches at 10 bases. From germline, CDR1 is LNHDA and CDR2 SQIVND (reference sequence). V lost 6 bases and J lost 3; bases outside the gene matches: 8. The CDR3 sequence is 17 residues long.

V and J are TRBV7-3 and TRBJ2-7, with 10 bases lining up with TRBD1. Trimming cost V 7 bases and J 2 bases; bases outside gene matches: 20. The CDR3 contains 19 residues. Per germline, CDR1 SGHTA and CDR2 FQGTGA. The CDR3, as DNA: TGTGCCAGCATCTTCGGGACATCCGGGACAGGGGTCTCAGCCTACGAGCAGTACTTC. The encoded protein is CASIFGTSGTGVSAYEQYF. Complete variable domain (other parts from reference TRBV7-3 and TRBJ2-7): GAGVSQTPSNKVTEKGKYVELRCDPISGHTALYWYRQSLGQGPEFLIYFQGTGAADDSGLPNDRFFAVRPEGSVSTLKIQRTERGDSAVYLCASIFGTSGTGVSAYEQYFGPGTRLTVT.

The chain combines TRBV9 with TRBJ2-3; the D gene is possibly TRBD2 (6 bases). Trimming shortened V by 0 bases and J by 6 bases, and 11 bases separated the two germline ends. The CDR3 runs to 14 residues. CDR1 is SGDLS and CDR2 is YYNGEE in the germline V gene. CDR3: CASSVADYYDTQYF. CDR3 sequence (DNA): TGTGCCAGCAGCGTAGCGGACTACTACGATACGCAGTATTTT.

The CDR3 reads CASTFTGNYGYTF. The CDR3 DNA sequence: TGTGCCAGCACCTTTACAGGGAACTATGGCTACACCTTC. The genes are TRBV6-5 and TRBJ1-2; D possibly corresponds to TRBD1 (6 bases). This CDR3 has 13 residues. Trimming stripped 7 bases from V and 2 bases from J, with 11 bases between. Looked up from germline, CDR1 is MNHEY and CDR2 is SVGAGI.

The chain combines TRBV7-9 with TRBJ2-1, with TRBD1 matching over 8 bases. After removal of 4 bases from V and 4 bases from J, the junction contained 3 bases not matched to a gene. Germline CDR1 and CDR2: SEHNR and FQNEAQ (reference sequence). This CDR3 has 14 amino acids. CDR3 DNA sequence: TGTGCCAGCAGCTCTCGACAGGGGTACAATGAGCAGTTCTTC. Encoded protein: CASSSRQGYNEQFF.

This clone was detected once. This chain joins TRBV4-2 and TRBJ2-1, with 13 nucleotides matching TRBD2. From germline, CDR1 is LGHNA and CDR2 YNFKEQ. This CDR3 spans 19 amino acids. Losses at the gene ends were 1 base for V and 0 bases for J; bases not matched to a gene: 6. The CDR3: CASSQGTSGSGTSYNEQFF. CDR3 bases: TGTGCCAGCAGCCAAGGGACTAGCGGGAGTGGTACCTCCTACAATGAGCAGTTCTTC.

The V and J genes are TRBV11-2 and TRBJ1-1; D uncertain. This CDR3 is built from 14 residues. The germline gives CDR1 SGHAT, CDR2 FQNNGV. The V end lost 4 bases, the J end lost 2 bases, and 11 bases lay between the germline ends. CDR3 amino acids: CASSSMAGNTEAFF. The CDR3 coding sequence is TGTGCCAGCAGCTCCATGGCCGGAAACACTGAAGCTTTCTTT.

The V and J genes are TRBV2 and TRBJ1-1; TRBD1 aligns across 8 bases. Germline CDR1 is SNHLY and CDR2 is FYNNEI. V was clipped by 5 bases and J by 0 bases; unmatched bases: 5. The CDR3 covers 15 residues. Written as DNA, the CDR3 is TGTGCCAGCAGTAGGGACAGGCAACTGAACACTGAAGCTTTCTTT. This translates into CASSRDRQLNTEAFF.

The chain carries TRBV6-6 and TRBJ2-1, with 9 bases matching TRBD2. The CDR3 runs 17 residues. After removal of 5 bases from V and 8 bases from J, the junction contained 16 bases not matched to a gene. Germline V gene data show CDR1 as MNHNY and CDR2 as SVGAGI (reference sequence). The CDR3 sequence is CASSPLGVRGRGDEQFF. The DNA of the CDR3 is TGTGCCAGCAGTCCCCTTGGAGTCCGCGGGAGGGGGGATGAGCAGTTCTTC.

The chain couples TRBV5-4 to TRBJ1-2, with a tentative D call TRBD1 (6 bases). Germline CDR1 SGHNT, CDR2 YYREEE (reference sequence). Trimming took off 10 bases at V and 5 bases at J, with 21 bases between the two ends. This CDR3 contains 14 residues. The CDR3, as DNA: TGTGCCTCAGCGGGGGGCCTCTCGGGTTATGGCTACACCTTC. This encodes CASAGGLSGYGYTF.